These 32 T cell receptor beta chains were sequenced from one sample in a study of regulatory T cells in long-lasting Graves disease. Time point: newly diagnosed GD, antithyroid drugs for less than 3 months. There was RNA extracted from PBMCs, and the TCR library was made from it. Arm-PCR with iRepertoire HTBI primers amplified the CDR3 regions for these TCR beta libraries. TCRdb reprocessed the multiplex PCR reads with MiXCR, giving one entry per CDR3 protein. Here the sample spans roughly 510,000 distinct CDR3 sequences, 15% to 20% being singletons. This same sample was also taken into another study, of T cells in Graves' hyperthyroidism and ophthalmopathy.

The starting material was peripheral blood mononuclear cells (PBMCs), obtained at new diagnosis, from a patient treated with antithyroid drugs. These receptors were collected from a man between 18 and 35 years old with Graves disease.

There are many counts of this clonotype. The rearrangement joins TRBV3-1 to TRBJ1-3; the D is unclear. This CDR3 has 17 amino acids. The germline V and J ends were trimmed by 6 bases and 0 bases, with 18 bases remaining between them. Germline values: CDR1 LGHDT, CDR2 YNNKEL (reference sequence). CDR3 sequence: CASSPSDMPLSGNTIYF. In DNA, the CDR3 is TGTGCCAGCAGTCCAAGCGACATGCCCCTCTCTGGAAACACCATATATTTT.

The table lists this clonotype with many counts. The V gene is TRBV29-1, the J gene TRBJ2-7; 8 bases line up with TRBD1. The junction had 11 bases not matched to a gene; V was cut back by 6 bases and J by 1 base. The CDR3 covers 15 residues. In germline, CDR1 is SQVTM, CDR2 ANQGSEA. DNA of the CDR3: TGCAGCGTCACCGGACAGGGTAAAACGTCCTACGAGCAGTACTTC. Translation gives CSVTGQGKTSYEQYF.

The chain has TRBV2 and TRBJ2-1; 9 bases line up with TRBD2. The CDR3 runs to 15 residues. Germline assignment: CDR1 SNHLY and CDR2 FYNNEI. V shed 8 bases and J 8 bases; nucleotides not matched to a gene: 13. Here the CDR3 reads CASSRGVAGEDEQFF. As DNA, the CDR3 is TGTGCCAGCTCTCGAGGGGTAGCGGGAGAAGATGAGCAGTTCTTC. The full variable domain, completed using reference TRBV2 and TRBJ2-1, is EPEVTQTPSHQVTQMGQEVILRCVPISNHLYFYWYRQILGQKVEFLVSFYNNEISEKSEIFDDQFSVERPDGSNFTLKIRSTKLEDSAMYFCASSRGVAGEDEQFFGPGTRLTVL.

This clonotype was seen ten or more times. The chain joins TRBV5-1 to TRBJ2-2, with a weak D call TRBD2 (6 bases). Trimming shortened V by 4 bases and J by 6 bases, and 10 bases separated the two germline ends. Germline V gene data show CDR1 as SGHRS and CDR2 as YFSETQ. The CDR3 length is 13 residues. Written as DNA, the CDR3 is TGCGCCAGCAGCGAGACTAGAGCCGGGGAGCTGTTTTTT. Its protein product is CASSETRAGELFF.

This clonotype was recorded a few times. The chain is built from TRBV20-1 and TRBJ2-3; 10 nucleotides line up with TRBD1. V dropped 6 bases and J dropped 0; count of bases not matched to a gene: 3. Looked up from germline, CDR1 is DFQATT and CDR2 is SNEGSKA (reference sequence). The CDR3 contains 14 residues. The CDR3 DNA sequence: TGCAGTGCCCTGGGACAGGGGAGCACAGATACGCAGTATTTT. Translated, it gives CSALGQGSTDTQYF.

The CDR3 here is CASNGGAEGEKLFF. CDR3 sequence (DNA): TGTGCCAGCAATGGGGGGGCTGAGGGTGAAAAACTGTTTTTT. The chain recombines TRBV2 with TRBJ1-4, with D possibly matching TRBD1 (6 bases). V was clipped by 7 bases and J by 7 bases, with 16 bases between them. Germline CDR1 and CDR2: SNHLY and FYNNEI. The CDR3 is 14 amino acids.

This clonotype was picked up many times. The chain joins TRBV7-9 to TRBJ2-2; D is uncertain. The CDR3 extends over 13 amino acids. V lost 3 bases, J lost 0 bases, and 2 bases lay in between. Germline values: CDR1 SEHNR, CDR2 FQNEAQ (reference sequence). The CDR3 DNA follows: TGTGCCAGCAGCTTTCCGAACACCGGGGAGCTGTTTTTT. Translation gives CASSFPNTGELFF.

This clonotype appeared many times. The J gene is TRBJ2-1, the V gene TRBV12-3 or TRBV12-4, with D hard to call. This CDR3 comprises 12 residues. V was trimmed by 6 bases and J by 7 bases, leaving 10 bases between them. DNA of the CDR3: TGTGCCAGCAGCCACACCAGAAATGAGCAGTTCTTC. It translates to CASSHTRNEQFF.

This clonotype was observed at least ten times. The chain employs TRBV11-2 and TRBJ2-1, with TRBD2 matching 7 bases. Germline assignment: CDR1 SGHAT and CDR2 FQNNGV. V was clipped by 5 bases and J by 0 bases; unmatched bases: 7. The CDR3 contains 16 residues. The CDR3 coding sequence is TGTGCCAGCAGCCTCGGGGGACTAAGCTCCTACAATGAGCAGTTCTTC. Its translation: CASSLGGLSSYNEQFF.

This clonotype was counted at least ten times. CDR3 sequence reads: CASSLRASGVGGTDTQYF. As DNA, the CDR3 is TGCGCCAGCAGCTTGAGGGCTAGTGGCGTAGGCGGCACAGATACGCAGTATTTT. The chain combines TRBV5-1 with TRBJ2-3; D not resolved. The CDR3 runs to 18 residues. The V gene lost 1 base and the J gene lost 1 base, with 19 bases spanning the gap. Germline V gene data show CDR1 as SGHRS and CDR2 as YFSETQ.

The V gene is TRBV2, the J gene TRBJ1-4; TRBD1 agrees at 7 bases. V was pared by 6 bases and J by 8 bases, with 9 bases of the junction left unmatched. CDR3 size: 14 residues. Germline V gene sequence: CDR1 SNHLY, CDR2 FYNNEI. The CDR3: CASSTLETGEKLFF. DNA for the CDR3: TGTGCCAGCAGCACACTGGAGACAGGGGAAAAACTGTTTTTT.

The rearrangement joins TRBV10-1 to TRBJ2-7; 8 nucleotides match TRBD1. CDR3 length: 14 amino acids. The junction had 13 bases not matched to a gene; V was cut back by 10 bases and J by 5 bases. Germline assignment: CDR1 WNHNN and CDR2 SYGVQD (reference sequence). The CDR3 here is CAKRTGKATHEQYF. Written as DNA, the CDR3 is TGCGCCAAAAGGACAGGGAAGGCTACGCACGAGCAGTACTTC.

This clonotype was counted between two and nine times. V usage is TRBV4-1 and J usage is TRBJ2-2; D may be TRBD2 (6 bases). V dropped 4 bases and J dropped 1 base, with 13 bases sitting between them. The CDR3 consists of 16 residues. Per the germline V gene, CDR1 is MGHRA and CDR2 is YSYEKL. The CDR3 sequence: CASSLILRGNTGELFF. CDR3 DNA sequence: TGCGCCAGCAGCCTCATTTTGCGGGGGAACACCGGGGAGCTGTTTTTT.

The table lists this clonotype with many counts. DNA for the CDR3: TGTGCCAGCAGTTTTAGTGGCAGGGGACGCGGCTACACCTTC. Amino acids: CASSFSGRGRGYTF. This sequence joins TRBV27 and TRBJ1-2; a weak D match, TRBD1 (6 bases). Germline CDR1 is MNHEY and CDR2 is SMNVEV (reference sequence). V was pared by 3 bases and J by 8 bases, with 16 bases between. The CDR3 has 14 amino acids.

Of note for this clonotype: Since a much larger clone is just one base distant, this may be a read error. In nucleotides, the CDR3 is TGCGCCAGCAGCCTATCGGGACTAGCGGGTTTCCAGGAGGCCCAGTACTTC. Translation: CASSLSGLAGFQEAQYF. The chain is built from TRBV4-3 and TRBJ2-5; 12 positions agree with TRBD2. This CDR3 is built from 17 residues. Germline loops: CDR1 LGHNA, CDR2 YSLEER. Unmatched junction bases numbered 15, after V lost 4 bases and J lost 9 bases.

The V gene is TRBV27, the J gene TRBJ2-1; 12 bases are a match to TRBD2. This CDR3 is 16 amino acids long. Trimming removed 6 bases from V and 3 bases from J; junction bases left unmatched: 6. Germline V lookup: CDR1 MNHEY, CDR2 SMNVEV (reference sequence). The chain's CDR3 is CASSPGTSGHYNEQFF. In DNA, the CDR3 is TGTGCCAGCAGCCCTGGGACTAGCGGGCACTACAATGAGCAGTTCTTC.

This sequence joins TRBV5-4 and TRBJ2-3, with 9 bases fitting TRBD2. This CDR3 spans 16 amino acids. Germline V gene sequence: CDR1 SGHNT, CDR2 YYREEE (reference sequence). With V trimmed by 0 bases and J by 0 bases, 2 bases remained unmatched. CDR3 sequence (DNA): TGTGCCAGCAGCTTGGTTGGGACTAGCAGCACAGATACGCAGTATTTT. Encoded protein: CASSLVGTSSTDTQYF.

This chain links TRBV19 with TRBJ1-6, with D possibly being TRBD1 (6 bases). V was clipped by 8 bases and J by 1 base, with 18 bases between them. The CDR3 totals 17 residues. Germline lookup yields CDR1 LNHDA and CDR2 SQIVND (reference sequence). In DNA, the CDR3 is TGTGCCAGTGCTGACAGGCCACGGTCGTCCTATAATTCACCCCTCCACTTT. Translation gives CASADRPRSSYNSPLHF.

This clonotype was detected only a few times. The chain joins TRBV28 to TRBJ2-1; no clear D gene. The CDR3 is 14 residues long. Looked up from germline, CDR1 is MDHEN and CDR2 is SYDVKM. Trimming shortened V by 4 bases and J by 0 bases, and 7 bases separated the two germline ends. CDR3 nucleotides: TGTGCCAGCAGTTACACGAGCTCCTACAATGAGCAGTTCTTC. Its protein product is CASSYTSSYNEQFF. The full variable domain, in which reference TRBV28 and TRBJ2-1 provide the parts outside the CDR3, is DVKVTQSSRYLVKRTGEKVFLECVQDMDHENMFWYRQDPGLGLRLIYFSYDVKMKEKGDIPEGYSVSREKKERFSLILESASTNQTSMYLCASSYTSSYNEQFFGPGTRLTVL.

The chain uses TRBV28 and TRBJ2-7; D gene uncertain. This CDR3 comprises 12 residues. V lost 7 bases and J lost 1, with 8 bases in between. Germline V gene lookup returns CDR1 MDHEN and CDR2 SYDVKM. For the CDR3, the DNA is TGTGCCAGCAATGTTGGGTCCTACGAGCAGTACTTC. This sequence encodes CASNVGSYEQYF.

In its sample, this clonotype was seen many times. CDR3 sequence reads: CASSQQGGGYGNQPQHF. CDR3 coding DNA: TGTGCCAGCAGCCAACAGGGAGGGGGCTACGGCAATCAGCCCCAGCATTTT. The chain carries TRBV3-1 and TRBJ1-5, with TRBD1 matching 7 bases. The CDR3 spans 17 residues. Trimming at V came to 2 bases and at J to 2 bases, leaving 9 bases not matched to a gene. The V gene's germline CDR1 is LGHDT and CDR2 YNNKEL (reference sequence). Looking up the rest from reference TRBV3-1 and TRBJ1-5 gives the full variable domain: DTAVSQTPKYLVTQMGNDKSIKCEQNLGHDTMYWYKQDSKKFLKIMFSYNNKELIINETVPNRFSPKSPDKAHLNLHINSLELGDSAVYFCASSQQGGGYGNQPQHFGDGTRLSIL.

This clonotype has only a few counts. The chain couples TRBV7-3 to TRBJ2-1; the D gene is possibly TRBD2 (6 bases). Germline CDR1 and CDR2: SGHTA and FQGTGA. The CDR3 consists of 16 residues. Trimming left V 4 bases short and J 0 bases short, with 13 bases between. CDR3 loop: CASSSMGGVSYNEQFF. In nucleotides, the CDR3 is TGTGCCAGCAGCTCCATGGGCGGGGTCTCCTACAATGAGCAGTTCTTC.

A few counts support this clonotype. This chain joins TRBV30 and TRBJ2-2, with a tentative D call TRBD1 (6 bases). Germline V lookup: CDR1 GTSNPN, CDR2 SVGIG (reference sequence). This CDR3 comprises 14 residues. Deletions cut 2 bases from V and 6 bases from J, with 13 bases between. The CDR3 DNA is TGTGCCTGGAGTCTGGGACATACGGCCGGGGAGCTGTTTTTT. Translation gives CAWSLGHTAGELFF.

V usage is TRBV20-1 and J usage is TRBJ2-6, with D tentatively TRBD1 (5 bases). Trimming took off 4 bases at V and 1 base at J, with 8 bases between the two ends. There are 14 residues in the CDR3. CDR1 and CDR2 from the germline V gene are DFQATT and SNEGSKA (reference sequence). The CDR3 nucleotides are TGCAGTGCTACATCAGGGTCTGGGGCCAACGTCCTGACTTTC. Amino acids: CSATSGSGANVLTF.

In its sample, this clonotype was seen many times. This chain uses TRBV6-1 with TRBJ2-2; 8 bases agree with TRBD2. This CDR3 is built from 16 residues. The V and J ends lost 10 bases and 7 bases, in that order; junction bases with no gene match: 17. Germline V lookup: CDR1 MNHNS, CDR2 SASEGT. CDR3 in amino acids: CATQITGGGGGGELFF. As DNA, the CDR3 is TGTGCCACCCAAATTACGGGGGGGGGCGGTGGCGGGGAGCTGTTTTTT.

In its sample, this clonotype was seen a few times. This sequence joins TRBV2 and TRBJ1-2, with D unclear. Germline V lookup: CDR1 SNHLY, CDR2 FYNNEI. The V gene lost 5 bases and the J gene lost 7 bases, with 2 bases spanning the gap. The CDR3 runs to 9 residues. The CDR3 region is CASSFGYTF. The CDR3 nucleotides are TGTGCCAGCAGTTTTGGCTACACCTTC. Combining the CDR3 with reference TRBV2 and TRBJ1-2 gives the whole variable domain EPEVTQTPSHQVTQMGQEVILRCVPISNHLYFYWYRQILGQKVEFLVSFYNNEISEKSEIFDDQFSVERPDGSNFTLKIRSTKLEDSAMYFCASSFGYTFGSGTRLTVV.

This clonotype was recorded at least ten times. The chain links TRBV28 to TRBJ1-5; D uncertain. Trimming removed 7 bases at V and 5 bases at J, with 18 bases between. The CDR3 is 15 amino acids. Germline-derived CDR1 and CDR2 are MDHEN and SYDVKM. For the CDR3, the DNA is TGTGCCAGCATTAGTTTAGGTGAGGGCTATCAGCCCCAGCATTTT. Protein: CASISLGEGYQPQHF.

The chain uses TRBV5-6 and TRBJ1-1; D unresolved. Germline-derived CDR1 and CDR2 are SGHDT and YYEEEE. The CDR3 length is 16 residues. The ends were cut back, 2 bases at V and 6 bases at J, with 20 bases in the middle. This CDR3 is CASSFVSGHGSAEAFF. CDR3 coding DNA: TGTGCCAGCAGCTTCGTATCTGGTCATGGTAGCGCTGAAGCTTTCTTT.

As to this clonotype: One junction end disagrees with the germline gene, perhaps due to a read error. The rearrangement joins TRBV9 to TRBJ2-3; the match to TRBD2 covers 7 bases. Germline V gives CDR1 SGDLS, CDR2 YYNGEE. This CDR3 is built from 15 residues. The CDR3 loop reads CASSVESGITDTQYF. In DNA form, the CDR3 reads TGTGCCAGTAGCGTAGAGAGCGGGATCACAGATACGCAGTATTTT.

J is TRBJ2-3 and V is TRBV11-2; D gene unclear. The germline V gene encodes CDR1 SGHAT and CDR2 FQNNGV. V dropped 2 bases and J dropped 2 bases, with 11 bases sitting between them. The CDR3 extends over 15 amino acids. CDR3 sequence (DNA): TGTGCCAGCAGCTTACTCGGCAGAAACACAGATACGCAGTATTTT. Translating it yields CASSLLGRNTDTQYF.

This clonotype showed up many times. The V call is TRBV6-5, the J call TRBJ2-1, with 8 bases identical to TRBD1. The CDR3 is made up of 16 amino acids. V lost 0 bases to trimming and J lost 4 bases; unmatched junction nucleotides: 5. Germline CDR1 is MNHEY and CDR2 is SVGAGI. The chain's CDR3 is CASSYSLDRVYNEQFF. The DNA of the CDR3 is TGTGCCAGCAGTTACTCTTTGGACAGGGTATACAATGAGCAGTTCTTC.

This clonotype was seen more than once but under ten times. V is TRBV6-5 and J is TRBJ2-2; D gene unclear. The CDR3 totals 15 residues. Per germline, CDR1 MNHEY and CDR2 SVGAGI. The V end was cut by 0 bases, the J end by 2 bases, with 7 bases between. The CDR3 DNA is TGTGCCAGCAGTTACTCGTCAGGAAACACCGGGGAGCTGTTTTTT. Translating it yields CASSYSSGNTGELFF.